The T cell receptor (beta chain) described here comes from a study of regulatory T cells in long-lasting Graves disease. At the level of the study: Patients with persistent Graves' disease had over 5 years of antithyroid drugs and persistent TSH receptor antibodies. Findings of the study overall: Among the persistent patients, 2,500 to 3,000 public clonotypes were shared, more than the approximately 970 shared among new patients.

Investigators prepared the TCR beta libraries by applying iRepertoire HTBI primers and Arm-PCR of CDR3 regions. TCRdb redid the calling of the multiplex PCR reads with MiXCR, one entry per CDR3 protein. The profile shows a few hundred thousand distinct CDR3 sequences, about 22% of them singletons. The time point here: persistent/refractory GD, antithyroid drugs over 5 years with positive TRAb. From RNA extracted from PBMCs, the TCR library was made. The guidelines of the American Thyroid Association were the basis for diagnosing Graves' disease. The authors drew 8.5 to 9.5 milliliters of peripheral blood into EDTA tubes. For this clonotype: Its antigen is as yet unknown. This could be a read error, since a much larger clone is one nucleotide away.

The sample here was peripheral blood mononuclear cells (PBMCs), taken when the disease was refractory, from a patient treated with antithyroid drugs. The origin of this receptor is a female donor with Graves disease.

This CDR3 is CASSLMNSPPHF. The DNA of the CDR3 is TGTGCCAGCAGCCTGATGAATTCACCCCCCCACTTT. The rearrangement uses TRBV6-2 or TRBV6-3 and TRBJ1-6; D call uncertain. This CDR3 has 12 residues. Germline V CDR1 and CDR2: MNHEY, SVGEGT.